These 27 T cell receptor beta chains were sequenced from one sample in a study of cytomegalovirus exposure and HLA in healthy donors. Clones were sequenced by immunoSEQ multiplex PCR, and TCRdb holds only the in-frame ones, with some missing. In the table there are approximately 64,000 clones, about 89% of which are singletons. Sequenced material: PBMCs. These receptors all stem from a woman in her late teens or twenties in good health and CMV-seronegative.

This chain connects TRBV7-2 to TRBJ2-7; no reliable D call. V lost 5 bases and J 0 bases, leaving 5 bases between the germline ends. This CDR3 is built from 12 residues. Germline values: CDR1 SGHTA, CDR2 FQGNSA. CDR3 protein: CASSQDSYEQYF. The CDR3 coding sequence is TGTGCCAGCAGCCAGGACTCCTACGAGCAGTACTTC.

The chain employs TRBV30 and TRBJ2-7; D is possibly TRBD2 (5 bases). V lost 0 bases and J 0 bases, leaving 15 bases between the germline ends. The CDR3 runs 16 residues. Germline V gives CDR1 GTSNPN, CDR2 SVGIG (reference sequence). The CDR3 spells CAWSVARAGSSYEQYF. As DNA, the CDR3 is TGTGCCTGGAGTGTAGCCCGCGCGGGCAGCTCCTACGAGCAGTACTTC.

This chain links TRBV30 with TRBJ2-3, with 7 bases matching TRBD2. CDR1 is GTSNPN and CDR2 is SVGIG in the germline V gene (reference sequence). V dropped 3 bases and J dropped 1; count of bases not matched to a gene: 1. This CDR3 has 13 residues. CDR3 sequence (DNA): TGTGCCTGGAGGCTAGCGGGCACAGATACGCAGTATTTT. It is translated as CAWRLAGTDTQYF.

The V and J genes are TRBV15 and TRBJ2-3; 11 bases fit TRBD2. Germline assignment: CDR1 LNHNV and CDR2 YYDKDF (reference sequence). The CDR3 extends over 17 amino acids. V was clipped by 4 bases and J by 8 bases; unmatched bases: 14. The CDR3 nucleotides are TGTGCCACCAGCATGGGACTAGCGGACCTTCCCGCTAGTACGCAGTATTTT. Translated, it gives CATSMGLADLPASTQYF.

This clone has a single count. The chain employs TRBV9 and TRBJ1-3; no definite D call. CDR1 is SGDLS, CDR2 YYNGEE, per germline. Trimming pared 0 bases from V and 3 bases from J, leaving 13 bases between. The CDR3 has 16 amino acids. CDR3 amino acids: CASSVGEGSVGNTIYF. In DNA form, the CDR3 reads TGTGCCAGCAGCGTAGGGGAGGGCTCGGTTGGAAACACCATATATTTT.

The V gene is TRBV28, the J gene TRBJ2-3; no definite D call. The CDR3 extends over 12 amino acids. Germline CDR1 reads MDHEN; CDR2 reads SYDVKM. Trimming pared 7 bases from V and 6 bases from J, leaving 11 bases between. The DNA of the CDR3 is TGTGCCAGCACCTTCCTAGGTGATACGCAGTATTTT. The encoded protein is CASTFLGDTQYF.

This chain connects TRBV11-3 to TRBJ2-1, with D unclear. Germline V gene data show CDR1 as SGHNT and CDR2 as YENEEA. The CDR3 totals 11 residues. V shed 5 bases and J shed 9 bases, with 8 bases lying between them. The CDR3 is CASSVTGEQFF. The CDR3 DNA reads TGTGCCAGCAGCGTTACGGGTGAGCAGTTCTTC.

J is TRBJ1-5 and V is TRBV5-1; possibly TRBD1 for D (5 bases). The V end was cut by 0 bases, the J end by 4 bases, with 8 bases between. Germline CDR1 SGHRS, CDR2 YFSETQ. This CDR3 has 14 amino acids. CDR3 in amino acids: CASSLEDRNQPQHF. The DNA for the CDR3 is TGCGCCAGCAGCTTGGAAGACAGAAATCAGCCCCAGCATTTT.

The gene calls are TRBV19 and TRBJ1-6, with D unclear. Germline V gives CDR1 LNHDA, CDR2 SQIVND (reference sequence). Trimming pared 10 bases from V and 0 bases from J, leaving 10 bases between. The CDR3 is 14 amino acids. CDR3: CATTGSSYNSPLHF. The DNA of the CDR3 is TGTGCCACCACCGGGAGCTCCTATAATTCACCCCTCCACTTT.

V usage is TRBV27 and J usage is TRBJ2-7, with TRBD1 matching over 8 bases. The CDR3 consists of 15 residues. Germline V gene lookup returns CDR1 MNHEY and CDR2 SMNVEV (reference sequence). V was clipped by 6 bases and J by 0 bases; unmatched bases: 7. The CDR3: CASRQPGTGSYEQYF. The CDR3, as DNA: TGTGCCAGCAGACAACCCGGGACAGGCTCCTACGAGCAGTACTTC.

The V call is TRBV28, the J call TRBJ2-7, with D unclear. Between the trimmed V and J ends, which lost 4 bases and 0 bases, there was a span of 19 bases. Germline CDR1 is MDHEN and CDR2 is SYDVKM. The CDR3 is 17 residues long. The CDR3 region has the DNA TGTGCCAGCAGTTCTCCCAGATCGGCAGCTAGCTCCTACGAGCAGTACTTC. Protein product: CASSSPRSAASSYEQYF.

The chain employs TRBV7-3 and TRBJ2-7, with D tentatively TRBD2 (6 bases). This CDR3 spans 15 amino acids. CDR1 is SGHTA and CDR2 is FQGTGA in the germline V gene. V shed 2 bases and J shed 7 bases, with 18 bases lying between them. CDR3 sequence reads: CASSLVGGPSGEQYF. The DNA for the CDR3 is TGTGCCAGCAGCTTAGTTGGCGGACCAAGCGGGGAGCAGTACTTC.

CDR3 DNA sequence: TGCGCCAGCAGCCAAGATGTCTTCGCGGGGGGGCAGCCCCAGCATTTT. Translated, it gives CASSQDVFAGGQPQHF. The gene calls are TRBV4-3 and TRBJ1-5, with TRBD1 as a possible D gene (5 bases). CDR1 and CDR2 (germline): LGHNA, YSLEER. The V gene lost 0 bases and the J gene lost 7 bases, with 16 bases spanning the gap. CDR3 length equals 16 residues.

This clone was found once. V is TRBV5-1 and J is TRBJ2-3; D is possibly TRBD1 (5 bases). The CDR3 length is 14 residues. V dropped 6 bases and J dropped 0 bases, with 11 bases sitting between them. CDR1 and CDR2 (germline): SGHRS, YFSETQ. The CDR3 nucleotides read TGCGCCAGCAAGCAGGGCCCAAGCACAGATACGCAGTATTTT. Encoded protein: CASKQGPSTDTQYF.

This clone showed up just a few times. The J gene is TRBJ2-5, the V gene TRBV19; 12 positions agree with TRBD1. CDR3 length: 14 amino acids. Germline CDR1 LNHDA, CDR2 SQIVND (reference sequence). V lost 8 bases and J lost 4; bases outside the gene matches: 5. CDR3 sequence (DNA): TGTGCCAGTGCCGGGACAGGGGGCCCAGAGACCCAGTACTTC. Protein sequence: CASAGTGGPETQYF. Combining the CDR3 with reference TRBV19 and TRBJ2-5 gives the whole variable domain DGGITQSPKYLFRKEGQNVTLSCEQNLNHDAMYWYRQDPGQGLRLIYYSQIVNDFQKGDIAEGYSVSREKKESFPLTVTSAQKNPTAFYLCASAGTGGPETQYFGPGTRLLVL.

Here the CDR3 reads CATSGSLRETQYF. In DNA, the CDR3 is TGTGCCACCTCAGGGTCCCTCAGGGAGACCCAGTACTTC. The chain couples TRBV15 to TRBJ2-5, with a tentative D call TRBD1 (5 bases). The V end lost 8 bases, the J end lost 5 bases, and 15 bases lay between the germline ends. Germline lookup yields CDR1 LNHNV and CDR2 YYDKDF (reference sequence). The length of the CDR3 is 13 residues.

This clone appeared a single time. V gene TRBV10-3 combines with J gene TRBJ1-2; TRBD1 agrees at 8 bases. The germline V gene encodes CDR1 ENHRY and CDR2 SYGVKD. Trimming at V came to 5 bases and at J to 4 bases, leaving 3 bases not matched to a gene. This CDR3 comprises 13 residues. DNA of the CDR3: TGTGCCATCAGTTCAGGGGGCACCTATGGCTACACCTTC. Translating gives CAISSGGTYGYTF.

This rearrangement joins TRBV6-5 to TRBJ2-5; 7 bases map to TRBD1. The germline V gene has CDR1 MNHEY and CDR2 SVGAGI. V trimming: 9 bases; J trimming: 4 bases; junction bases outside the gene matches: 5. The CDR3 runs 12 residues. CDR3 in DNA: TGTGCCAGACTACAGGGGAGAGAGACCCAGTACTTC. Amino acid sequence: CARLQGRETQYF.

The chain joins TRBV28 to TRBJ1-1, with a possible D match to TRBD1 (5 bases). Trimming took 3 bases from V and 2 from J, leaving 10 bases between them. From germline, CDR1 is MDHEN and CDR2 SYDVKM. This CDR3 contains 14 residues. The CDR3 is CASSLVGANTEAFF. The CDR3 bases are TGTGCCAGCAGTTTGGTAGGGGCAAACACTGAAGCTTTCTTT.

In nucleotides, the CDR3 is TGTGCCATCGCGCAGGTGTACTTC. As protein: CAIAQVYF. This rearrangement joins TRBV6-4 to TRBJ2-7; D ambiguous. CDR1 MRHNA and CDR2 SNTAGT come from the germline V gene. This CDR3 contains 8 residues. V was trimmed by 10 bases and J by 12 bases, leaving 10 bases between them.

Here the CDR3 DNA reads TGTGCCAGCAGTTACCCGAGGACTAGCGGGTCCCGACGCACAGATACGCAGTATTTT. Translation: CASSYPRTSGSRRTDTQYF. This chain links TRBV28 with TRBJ2-3, with 11 nucleotides matching TRBD2. The CDR3 length is 19 residues. The V gene's germline CDR1 is MDHEN and CDR2 SYDVKM. The J segment lost 1 base and the V segment lost 4 bases, leaving 13 bases of the junction unmatched.

The CDR3 nucleotides are TGTGCCAGCAGCTCCATGGTACTAGCGGGGGAAAGCACAGATACGCAGTATTTT. Its protein product is CASSSMVLAGESTDTQYF. The V call is TRBV7-2, the J call TRBJ2-3; 11 bases agree with TRBD2. Germline loops: CDR1 SGHTA, CDR2 FQGNSA. V lost 4 bases and J lost 0; bases outside the gene matches: 9. CDR3 length: 18 amino acids. Variable domain in full (rest from reference TRBV7-2 and TRBJ2-3): GAGVSQSPSNKVTEKGKDVELRCDPISGHTALYWYRQSLGQGLEFLIYFQGNSAPDKSGLPSDRFSAERTGGSVSTLTIQRTQQEDSAVYLCASSSMVLAGESTDTQYFGPGTRLTVL.

This chain joins TRBV27 and TRBJ2-5; weak D call: TRBD2 (5 bases). V was pared by 5 bases and J by 6 bases, with 13 bases between. The CDR3 sequence is 13 residues long. Germline assignment: CDR1 MNHEY and CDR2 SMNVEV (reference sequence). CDR3 in amino acids: CASSPGPGKTQYF. The CDR3 DNA is TGTGCCAGCAGTCCGGGCCCGGGAAAGACCCAGTACTTC.

This rearrangement joins TRBV30 to TRBJ2-1, with TRBD2 matching over 10 bases. The CDR3 extends over 14 amino acids. V lost 1 base, J lost 12 bases, and 9 bases stayed unmatched. The germline gives CDR1 GTSNPN, CDR2 SVGIG (reference sequence). CDR3 in amino acids: CAWSGLAGVSGQFF. The CDR3 DNA reads TGTGCCTGGAGTGGGCTAGCGGGAGTGTCTGGGCAGTTCTTC. Complete variable domain (other parts from reference TRBV30 and TRBJ2-1): SQTIHQWPATLVQPVGSPLSLECTVEGTSNPNLYWYRQAAGRGLQLLFYSVGIGQISSEVPQNLSASRPQDRQFILSSKKLLLSDSGFYLCAWSGLAGVSGQFFGPGTRLTVL.

In DNA, the CDR3 is TGCAGCGTTGGGGAGGGTGATCAGCCCCAGCATTTT. Its translation: CSVGEGDQPQHF. This rearrangement joins TRBV29-1 to TRBJ1-5; no definite D call. Per the germline V gene, CDR1 is SQVTM and CDR2 is ANQGSEA. The CDR3 covers 12 residues. V lost 4 bases, J lost 5 bases, and 9 bases lay in between.

The V and J genes are TRBV4-2 and TRBJ2-7, with a tentative D call TRBD1 (7 bases). Germline CDR1 LGHNA, CDR2 YNFKEQ. The V end was cut by 2 bases, the J end by 4 bases, with 30 bases between. The CDR3 is made up of 20 amino acids. The CDR3 protein is CASSQFISSTAGQPRYEQYF. In DNA, the CDR3 is TGTGCCAGCAGCCAATTTATCTCGTCGACCGCGGGACAGCCAAGATACGAGCAGTACTTC.

This clone was observed a handful of times. The chain joins TRBV6-5 to TRBJ1-3; perhaps TRBD1 as D (5 bases). Trimming removed 5 bases from V and 2 bases from J, with 10 bases in between. This CDR3 comprises 14 residues. Germline V gene data show CDR1 as MNHEY and CDR2 as SVGAGI. CDR3: CASSPPGAGNTIYF. The DNA for the CDR3 is TGTGCCAGCAGTCCGCCGGGGGCTGGAAACACCATATATTTT.